The present TCR beta chain was sequenced within a study of cytomegalovirus exposure and HLA in healthy donors. Findings of the study overall: The authors listed 150 to 200 TCR beta chains as cytomegalovirus-associated. Exclusion applied to some V segments, including TRBV6-2 and TRBV6-3, as they were indistinguishable. Among the most significant clusters, several appeared linked to common viral pathogens in a later analysis.

Germline V gene lookup returns CDR1 SGHRS and CDR2 YFSETQ. The V end was cut by 4 bases, the J end by 4 bases, with 17 bases between. The CDR3 consists of 15 residues. Donors were ostensibly healthy at sampling, although undocumented immune exposures were probable. Note on this clone: Its antigen is unidentified.

The primer mix had 60 Vbeta and 13 Jbeta primers. Here immunoSEQ multiplex PCR was the method, and the copy in TCRdb shows in-frame clones only, minus some. This table has 110,000 to 150,000 clones, around 70% appearing once. The chain recombines TRBV5-1 with TRBJ2-5; D is possibly TRBD2 (6 bases). The sample consisted of PBMCs. The receptor was isolated from a woman aged 55-70 years in good health and CMV-seropositive. The CDR3, as DNA: TGCGCCAGCAGCGATAGCGGTCTGACCGGAGAGACCCAGTACTTC. Residues: CASSDSGLTGETQYF.